One and the same sample provided the 17 T cell receptor beta chains below, sequenced in a study of cytomegalovirus exposure and HLA in healthy donors. Primers: 60 Vbeta forward and 13 Jbeta reverse. Repertoires were generated with immunoSEQ multiplex PCR, while TCRdb's copy carries only in-frame clones and drops some. Of about 120,000 clones in the sample, 80% are singletons; the top ten hold 2.5% to 3.5%. The sample comprised PBMCs. All receptors come from a male donor in good health and CMV-seronegative.

The rearrangement joins TRBV6-1 to TRBJ2-1; 9 bases are a match to TRBD2. The ends lost 6 bases at V and 5 bases at J; junction bases unmatched: 2. CDR1 is MNHNS, CDR2 SASEGT, per germline. This CDR3 spans 13 amino acids. The CDR3 reads CASSAGGDNEQFF. In DNA, the CDR3 is TGTGCCAGCAGCGCGGGGGGGGACAATGAGCAGTTCTTC.

The V call is TRBV5-4, the J call TRBJ2-1; 10 bases fit TRBD2. The CDR3 is made up of 15 amino acids. The germline gives CDR1 SGHNT, CDR2 YYREEE (reference sequence). The trim removed 0 bases at V and 5 bases at J, leaving 2 bases unmatched. CDR3 sequence: CASSLGTSGHNEQFF. CDR3 DNA: TGTGCCAGCAGCTTGGGGACTAGCGGACACAATGAGCAGTTCTTC.

This clone was detected only once. The V call is TRBV25-1, the J call TRBJ1-2; D ambiguous. Germline CDR1 and CDR2: MGHDK and SYGVNS. The V end was cut by 4 bases, the J end by 0 bases, with 9 bases between. This CDR3 comprises 14 residues. Here the CDR3 reads CASSVPGTNYGYTF. The CDR3, as DNA: TGTGCCAGCAGTGTCCCGGGTACTAACTATGGCTACACCTTC.

The chain links TRBV30 to TRBJ1-6; the D gene is possibly TRBD1 (6 bases). Germline V gene sequence: CDR1 GTSNPN, CDR2 SVGIG (reference sequence). Trimming removed 5 bases from V and 8 bases from J, with 13 bases in between. The CDR3 contains 13 residues. The CDR3 coding sequence is TGTGCCTGGGCCGGGGAGGGGGATTCACCCCTCCACTTT. This gives the protein CAWAGEGDSPLHF.

This CDR3 is CASSQSHRGVNSPLHF. Written as DNA, the CDR3 is TGCGCCAGCAGCCAATCCCACAGGGGAGTAAATTCACCCCTCCACTTT. The V gene is TRBV4-3, the J gene TRBJ1-6; 7 positions agree with TRBD1. The CDR3 sequence is 16 residues long. The V segment lost 2 bases and the J segment 7 bases; nucleotides outside the gene matches: 8. The V gene's germline CDR1 is LGHNA and CDR2 YSLEER.

The chain is built from TRBV6-1 and TRBJ2-1; D is possibly TRBD1 (6 bases). The germline V gene has CDR1 MNHNS and CDR2 SASEGT. This CDR3 has 15 residues. The V end lost 1 base, the J end lost 7 bases, and 14 bases lay between the germline ends. The DNA of the CDR3 is TGTGCCAGCAGTGAAGTTCCAGGGGCGGTAAATGAGCAGTTCTTC. It codes for CASSEVPGAVNEQFF.

V and J are TRBV7-3 and TRBJ2-1; no reliable D call. The germline V gene has CDR1 SGHTA and CDR2 FQGTGA. Deletions cut 3 bases from V and 3 bases from J, with 6 bases between. The CDR3 runs 13 residues. CDR3 sequence: CASSLSNYNEQFF. CDR3 coding DNA: TGTGCCAGCAGCTTGAGTAACTACAATGAGCAGTTCTTC.

The genes are TRBV9 and TRBJ1-2; no definite D call. V was pared by 4 bases and J by 1 base, with 8 bases between. The CDR3 extends over 13 amino acids. Germline values: CDR1 SGDLS, CDR2 YYNGEE. The CDR3 loop reads CASSPTGNYGYTF. DNA of the CDR3: TGTGCCAGCAGCCCAACGGGTAACTATGGCTACACCTTC.

The chain has TRBV2 and TRBJ2-1; D possibly corresponds to TRBD1 (6 bases). Germline V CDR1 and CDR2: SNHLY, FYNNEI. Trimming took 5 bases from V and 5 from J, leaving 25 bases between them. The CDR3 runs to 18 residues. CDR3 nucleotide sequence: TGTGCCAGCAGTAAGCAGGGGATTCAACGCGACTTCGACAATGAGCAGTTCTTC. This codes for CASSKQGIQRDFDNEQFF.

The CDR3 sequence is CASSLGDRYYEQYF. The CDR3 region has the DNA TGCGCCAGCAGCTTGGGGGACAGGTACTACGAGCAGTACTTC. The V call is TRBV5-1, the J call TRBJ2-7; 8 positions match TRBD1. V lost 0 bases and J lost 3; bases outside the gene matches: 2. In germline, CDR1 is SGHRS, CDR2 YFSETQ. The CDR3 sequence is 14 residues long.

J is TRBJ2-7 and V is TRBV4-1; D call uncertain. CDR1 is MGHRA, CDR2 YSYEKL, per germline. The CDR3 length is 14 residues. V was clipped by 0 bases and J by 1 base, with 7 bases between them. CDR3 in amino acids: CASSQETASYEQYF. CDR3 DNA sequence: TGCGCCAGCAGCCAAGAAACAGCATCCTACGAGCAGTACTTC.

The chain links TRBV7-3 to TRBJ2-2; D ambiguous. Germline lookup yields CDR1 SGHTA and CDR2 FQGTGA. The CDR3 sequence is 13 residues long. V dropped 2 bases and J dropped 5 bases, with 6 bases sitting between them. As DNA, the CDR3 is TGTGCCAGCAGCTTAGCAGGAACCGGGGAGCTGTTTTTT. Protein sequence: CASSLAGTGELFF.

The CDR3 coding sequence is TGTGCCTGGTCGAAGGGAGGAGCCGACACAGATACGCAGTATTTT. Encoded protein: CAWSKGGADTDTQYF. The chain combines TRBV30 with TRBJ2-3; the D gene is possibly TRBD2 (6 bases). V was shortened by 5 bases and J by 2 bases, with 17 bases between the two germline ends. The CDR3 has 15 residues. Germline V gene data show CDR1 as GTSNPN and CDR2 as SVGIG (reference sequence).

CDR3 DNA sequence: TGTGCCAGCAGGACAGGTAACCTCTATGGCTACACCTTC. Its translation: CASRTGNLYGYTF. The chain uses TRBV28 and TRBJ1-2, with D tentatively TRBD1 (6 bases). The germline V and J ends were trimmed by 6 bases and 4 bases, with 12 bases remaining between them. CDR3 length: 13 residues. Germline V gene lookup returns CDR1 MDHEN and CDR2 SYDVKM.

With respect to this clone: Other DNA sequences from this sample encode an identical CDR3 as well. The chain combines TRBV6-5 with TRBJ1-1; maybe TRBD1 (6 bases). V was clipped by 7 bases and J by 8 bases, with 14 bases between them. Germline CDR1 reads MNHEY; CDR2 reads SVGAGI. CDR3 length: 12 amino acids. The CDR3 is CASTNTGTEAFF. DNA of the CDR3: TGTGCCAGCACCAACACAGGGACCGAAGCTTTCTTT.

The V gene is TRBV15, the J gene TRBJ2-2, with D maybe TRBD2 (5 bases). The CDR3 totals 14 residues. V lost 5 bases and J 6 bases, leaving 13 bases between the germline ends. CDR1 LNHNV and CDR2 YYDKDF come from the germline V gene (reference sequence). The CDR3: CATSGTGGPGELFF. Here the CDR3 DNA reads TGTGCCACCAGCGGTACTGGAGGTCCCGGGGAGCTGTTTTTT.

This chain links TRBV7-2 with TRBJ2-7, with 11 nucleotides matching TRBD1. Germline V gives CDR1 SGHTA, CDR2 FQGNSA. This CDR3 spans 14 amino acids. V was pared by 3 bases and J by 7 bases, with 5 bases of the junction left unmatched. The chain's CDR3 is CASSFRTGGNEQYF. The CDR3 region has the DNA TGTGCCAGCAGCTTCCGGACAGGGGGCAATGAGCAGTACTTC.